The 16 T cell receptor beta chains given below trace back to one sample, sequenced in a study of shared clonotypes between healthy human individuals (TCRdb year 2020). The protocol used for the library was the immunoSEQ multiplex PCR assay. The table comes from immuneACCESS by way of TCRdb, which keeps in-frame sequences with V and J called. Part of the clones is missing from these tables; in studies checked, under half for an unresolved V gene and the rest for unknown reasons. In all, the sample holds 2 million to 2.5 million clones, and roughly 93% of those were seen once. The ten top clones hold approximately 0.37% of the sample. The sample taken for sequencing was naive CD4+ T cells from PBMCs. The cell subset or site label on this specimen signifies: CD45RA+ positively selected. These receptors came from a man aged 18 to 30 in good health. Some clones in this sample may be carry-over from other donors' samples.

The CDR3: CASSLRREYEQYF. CDR3 coding DNA: TGTGCCAGCAGCTTACGTCGGGAATACGAGCAGTACTTC. The V and J genes are TRBV11-2 and TRBJ2-7; possibly TRBD2 for D (5 bases). The CDR3 totals 13 residues. The germline V gene encodes CDR1 SGHAT and CDR2 FQNNGV. Trimming took off 2 bases at V and 4 bases at J, with 9 bases between the two ends.

This chain connects TRBV7-3 to TRBJ2-7; 7 bases are shared with TRBD1. This CDR3 has 16 residues. Germline V gene sequence: CDR1 SGHTA, CDR2 FQGTGA. J gave up 2 bases and V 3 bases, and 10 bases lay outside the gene matches. This CDR3 is CASSLLPRTGTYEQYF. The CDR3 DNA sequence: TGTGCCAGCAGCTTGCTCCCCCGGACAGGAACCTACGAGCAGTACTTC.

The chain links TRBV6-5 to TRBJ1-3; no firm D call. V dropped 2 bases and J dropped 3 bases, with 14 bases sitting between them. Germline CDR1 and CDR2: MNHEY and SVGAGI. CDR3 length: 16 residues. The CDR3 coding sequence is TGTGCCAGCAGTTACCAGGACTCCGGAGGTGGAAACACCATATATTTT. It specifies CASSYQDSGGGNTIYF.

This clone was counted a single time. The V call is TRBV28, the J call TRBJ2-2, with 7 bases identical to TRBD1. CDR1 and CDR2 (germline): MDHEN, SYDVKM. V gave up 4 bases and J gave up 7 bases; unmatched junction bases: 9. The CDR3 totals 15 residues. CDR3 DNA: TGTGCCAGCAGTTCCTGGACAGGCGGCGTCGGGGAGCTGTTTTTT. Translating gives CASSSWTGGVGELFF.

This clone was detected once. The rearrangement joins TRBV28 to TRBJ1-1, with D perhaps matching TRBD1 (5 bases). The CDR3 length is 15 residues. Trimming cost V 6 bases and J 1 base, with 15 bases left between them. Germline V CDR1 and CDR2: MDHEN, SYDVKM. The CDR3 loop reads CASSTLRQGNTEAFF. In DNA form, the CDR3 reads TGTGCCAGCAGCACGCTAAGGCAGGGGAACACTGAAGCTTTCTTT.

The J gene is TRBJ1-3, the V gene TRBV4-2, with D unresolved. The CDR3 loop spans 16 amino acids. Germline V gene lookup returns CDR1 LGHNA and CDR2 YNFKEQ. The V gene lost 4 bases and the J gene lost 3 bases, with 16 bases spanning the gap. DNA for the CDR3: TGTGCCAGCAGCCGGCTATCACGGGCTAGTGGAAACACCATATATTTT. Translating it yields CASSRLSRASGNTIYF.

The chain carries TRBV5-4 and TRBJ1-3; D gene uncertain. The CDR3 spans 16 residues. Germline values: CDR1 SGHNT, CDR2 YYREEE (reference sequence). Trimming took 0 bases from V and 0 from J, leaving 10 bases between them. The CDR3 DNA sequence: TGTGCCAGCAGCTTGGTGGGGATCAACTCTGGAAACACCATATATTTT. Amino acids: CASSLVGINSGNTIYF.

A remark on this clone: Other DNA sequences in this sample translate to the same CDR3. V gene TRBV29-1 combines with J gene TRBJ2-7, with 11 bases fitting TRBD2. The CDR3 is 13 amino acids. V lost 4 bases to trimming and J lost 2 bases; unmatched junction nucleotides: 1. Germline assignment: CDR1 SQVTM and CDR2 ANQGSEA. DNA for the CDR3: TGCAGCGTTGGGGGACTAGCGGCCTACGAGCAGTACTTC. Translating gives CSVGGLAAYEQYF.

This clone appeared once. The sample carries other DNA sequences with the same CDR3. The chain is built from TRBV5-1 and TRBJ2-5; 15 nucleotides match TRBD2. Per the germline V gene, CDR1 is SGHRS and CDR2 is YFSETQ. This CDR3 contains 17 residues. V gave up 4 bases and J gave up 5 bases; unmatched junction bases: 9. The CDR3 region has the DNA TGCGCCAGCAGCCCGGGACTAGCGGGAGGACCGGGGGAGACCCAGTACTTC. Translating gives CASSPGLAGGPGETQYF.

This chain uses TRBV18 with TRBJ2-7; 9 nucleotides match TRBD2. CDR1 KGHSH and CDR2 LQKENI come from the germline V gene. The CDR3 has 14 amino acids. V shed 5 bases and J 6 bases; nucleotides not matched to a gene: 8. CDR3 region: CASSTTVAGVEQYF. CDR3 coding DNA: TGTGCCAGCTCAACCACGGTAGCGGGAGTCGAGCAGTACTTC.

J is TRBJ2-1 and V is TRBV6-5, with 11 bases matching TRBD2. Germline V gene lookup returns CDR1 MNHEY and CDR2 SVGAGI. This CDR3 is 16 amino acids long. V was pared by 4 bases and J by 8 bases, with 10 bases of the junction left unmatched. Here the CDR3 DNA reads TGTGCCAGCAGTTTCACTAGCGGGAGAGGGTTAGATGAGCAGTTCTTC. Its translation is CASSFTSGRGLDEQFF.

The genes are TRBV6-5 and TRBJ2-5; maybe TRBD1 (6 bases). The V and J ends lost 8 bases and 4 bases respectively, with 14 bases between them. Germline CDR1 reads MNHEY; CDR2 reads SVGAGI. This CDR3 comprises 13 residues. CDR3 DNA sequence: TGTGCCAGCGCGCAGGGGTATCCAGAGACCCAGTACTTC. Translating gives CASAQGYPETQYF.

Note on this clone: This CDR3 is also generated by other DNA sequences in the sample. V is TRBV27 and J is TRBJ2-5; D uncertain. In germline, CDR1 is MNHEY, CDR2 SMNVEV (reference sequence). Trimming stripped 2 bases from V and 1 base from J, with 5 bases between. The CDR3 sequence is 13 residues long. The CDR3 region has the DNA TGTGCCAGCAGTTTAGGCAGCCAAGAGACCCAGTACTTC. Translated, it gives CASSLGSQETQYF.

A remark on this clone: This same CDR3 is encoded by further DNA sequences in the sample. The rearrangement uses TRBV10-3 and TRBJ2-7; D is undetermined. Trimming took off 3 bases at V and 4 bases at J, with 4 bases between the two ends. This CDR3 spans 11 amino acids. Germline CDR1 is ENHRY and CDR2 is SYGVKD. CDR3 region: CAISDLYEQYF. CDR3 DNA: TGTGCCATCAGTGACCTATACGAGCAGTACTTC.

In the case of this clone: This sample also contains other DNA sequences that code for the same CDR3. The chain links TRBV6-5 to TRBJ1-3; no definite D call. This CDR3 comprises 14 residues. Trimming cost V 0 bases and J 4 bases, with 7 bases left between them. CDR1 MNHEY and CDR2 SVGAGI come from the germline V gene. The CDR3 region is CASSYSRSGNTIYF. CDR3 DNA: TGTGCCAGCAGTTACTCACGGTCAGGAAACACCATATATTTT.

Only a few counts were recorded for this clone. The chain recombines TRBV5-1 with TRBJ1-1; D gene uncertain. The germline V gene has CDR1 SGHRS and CDR2 YFSETQ. This CDR3 comprises 13 residues. The V and J ends lost 4 bases and 5 bases respectively, with 12 bases between them. CDR3 bases: TGCGCCAGCAGCGATGGGTTTGAGACTGAAGCTTTCTTT. It yields the protein CASSDGFETEAFF.